This TCR beta chain stems from a study of blood T cell repertoires in COVID-19. Study as a whole: The United States, Italy and Spain provided the acute and convalescent COVID-19 samples. Sample material is recorded as cDNA or gDNA derived from T cells, B-cell-depleted T cells, or PBMCs.

Germline CDR1 and CDR2: SGHRS and YFSETQ. This CDR3 region has 14 residues. The ends were cut back, 4 bases at V and 2 bases at J, with 11 bases in the middle. Per the study methods: Reference gene primer amplification in the assay estimated nucleated cell counts. This table comes from immunoSEQ multiplex PCR, and its TCRdb copy is limited to in-frame clones, with some not included. V and J calls and clone size follow that table, whereas D and trimming were derived from the DNA. The table lists about 160,000 clones, roughly 86% of them singletons. Sequencing input: peripheral blood. The V gene is TRBV5-1, the J gene TRBJ2-3; perhaps TRBD1 as D (6 bases). This clonotype was sampled from a woman in her sixties who had recovered from COVID-19. DNA for the CDR3: TGCGCCAGCAGCCCGGGACAAGTCACAGATACGCAGTATTTT. This codes for CASSPGQVTDTQYF.